The 30 T cell receptor beta chains below were found in one sample sequenced in a study of post-analysis software for immune sequencing data. Points from the study as a whole: In patients, TRBV5-6, TRBV5-1 and TRBV20-1 belonged to roughly five TRBV segments found more frequently than in controls.

Antigens of these TCRs are unknown. TCR beta cDNA libraries had unique molecular identifiers. MiXCR was run by TCRdb on the PCR reads, yielding one entry per CDR3 protein. The repertoire holds roughly 800,000 distinct CDR3 sequences, with approximately 57% as singletons. Source material: blood. Every receptor here comes from a girl aged 5-17 years with multiple sclerosis.

The chain joins TRBV7-9 to TRBJ1-2; 10 nucleotides align to TRBD1. Germline CDR1 and CDR2: SEHNR and FQNEAQ (reference sequence). This CDR3 has 14 residues. After removal of 5 bases from V and 4 bases from J, the junction contained 4 bases not matched to a gene. Here the CDR3 reads CASSPGTGVYGYTF. The CDR3 coding sequence is TGTGCCAGCAGCCCCGGGACAGGGGTCTATGGCTACACCTTC.

The chain couples TRBV5-1 to TRBJ2-7; 8 nucleotides line up with TRBD1. Germline V lookup: CDR1 SGHRS, CDR2 YFSETQ. J was trimmed by 3 bases and V by 1 base; bases with no gene match: 6. The CDR3 runs 15 residues. CDR3 nucleotide sequence: TGCGCCAGCAGCTTGAGGCAGGGGGCAGGCTACGAGCAGTACTTC. Its translation is CASSLRQGAGYEQYF.

V and J are TRBV20-1 and TRBJ2-1; maybe TRBD2 (7 bases). Germline V lookup: CDR1 DFQATT, CDR2 SNEGSKA (reference sequence). CDR3 size: 15 residues. V was trimmed by 0 bases and J by 2 bases, leaving 11 bases between them. CDR3 amino acids: CSARELGGPYNEQFF. The DNA of the CDR3 is TGCAGTGCTAGAGAGCTGGGGGGGCCCTACAATGAGCAGTTCTTC.

V usage is TRBV10-3 and J usage is TRBJ2-1; TRBD2 matches at 10 bases. V was clipped by 6 bases and J by 13 bases; unmatched bases: 3. Germline V gives CDR1 ENHRY, CDR2 SYGVKD. This CDR3 is 11 amino acids long. CDR3: CAISQREGQFF. In DNA, the CDR3 is TGTGCCATCAGCCAGCGGGAGGGTCAGTTCTTC.

This chain links TRBV20-1 with TRBJ2-3; TRBD2 matches at 7 bases. Germline CDR1 DFQATT, CDR2 SNEGSKA (reference sequence). Trimming at V came to 6 bases and at J to 2 bases, leaving 5 bases not matched to a gene. CDR3 length: 13 residues. The CDR3 DNA sequence: TGCAGTGCCAGGGACTACGACACAGATACGCAGTATTTT. It encodes CSARDYDTDTQYF.

CDR3: CASSQAKAGLSGELFF. Here the CDR3 DNA reads TGTGCCAGCAGCCAAGCTAAGGCGGGGCTCTCCGGGGAGCTGTTTTTT. This chain links TRBV4-2 with TRBJ2-2; perhaps TRBD2 as D (6 bases). The CDR3 runs to 16 residues. Germline V gives CDR1 LGHNA, CDR2 YNFKEQ. Deletions cut 1 base from V and 6 bases from J, with 15 bases between.

The genes are TRBV15 and TRBJ1-2; 11 bases are a match to TRBD1. The CDR3 contains 15 residues. V gave up 5 bases and J gave up 3 bases; unmatched junction bases: 5. Germline CDR1 is LNHNV and CDR2 is YYDKDF (reference sequence). As DNA, the CDR3 is TGTGCCACCAGCTCCCGGGACAGGGGGTACTATGGCTACACCTTC. It translates to CATSSRDRGYYGYTF.

This sequence joins TRBV20-1 and TRBJ2-1; 14 bases map to TRBD2. This CDR3 has 15 amino acids. The J segment lost 7 bases and the V segment lost 0 bases, leaving 2 bases of the junction unmatched. In germline, CDR1 is DFQATT, CDR2 SNEGSKA (reference sequence). CDR3 residues: CSARDGTSGRNEQFF. The CDR3 DNA reads TGCAGTGCTAGAGACGGGACTAGCGGGAGAAATGAGCAGTTCTTC.

This clonotype appeared a single time. The chain links TRBV7-3 to TRBJ2-1; D is unclear. Trimming cost V 0 bases and J 6 bases, with 6 bases left between them. Per the germline V gene, CDR1 is SGHTA and CDR2 is FQGTGA. This CDR3 region has 13 residues. CDR3 bases: TGTGCCAGCAGCTTAACGACTGGCAATGAGCAGTTCTTC. Encoded protein: CASSLTTGNEQFF.

V is TRBV30 and J is TRBJ2-1, with D possibly matching TRBD2 (6 bases). Trimming left V 1 base short and J 0 bases short, with 10 bases between. The V gene's germline CDR1 is GTSNPN and CDR2 SVGIG (reference sequence). The CDR3 spans 15 residues. CDR3 loop: CAWSGEESSYNEQFF. CDR3 bases: TGTGCCTGGAGTGGGGAGGAGAGCTCCTACAATGAGCAGTTCTTC.

The rearrangement uses TRBV29-1 and TRBJ2-1, with D possibly being TRBD2 (5 bases). This CDR3 region has 14 residues. Germline assignment: CDR1 SQVTM and CDR2 ANQGSEA. V lost 7 bases and J 5 bases, leaving 18 bases between the germline ends. The chain's CDR3 is CSASGSLLDNEQFF. In DNA form, the CDR3 reads TGCAGCGCCTCGGGATCACTTCTCGACAATGAGCAGTTCTTC.

A note on this clonotype: At one end the junction does not follow the germline gene, possibly because of a read error. The CDR3 region is CASSRLAGSTDTQYF. CDR3 nucleotide sequence: TGTGCCAGCAGCCGACTAGCGGGGAGCACAGATACGCAGTATTTT. The rearrangement joins TRBV5-1 to TRBJ2-3; 11 bases fit TRBD2. Looked up from germline, CDR1 is SGHRS and CDR2 is YFSETQ. The CDR3 is 15 amino acids.

This clonotype has a handful of counts. The V gene is TRBV20-1, the J gene TRBJ1-6; 8 nucleotides line up with TRBD1. V lost 0 bases, J lost 13 bases, and 14 bases stayed unmatched. Germline V lookup: CDR1 DFQATT, CDR2 SNEGSKA (reference sequence). This CDR3 contains 16 residues. CDR3 sequence (DNA): TGCAGTGCTAGAGACAGGACAGGGTCCGAAGTATACCCCCTCCACTTT. It yields the protein CSARDRTGSEVYPLHF.

This clonotype has only a few counts. The V gene is TRBV2, the J gene TRBJ2-1, with D possibly TRBD1 on 6 matching bases. This CDR3 is built from 18 residues. Trimming left V 5 bases short and J 0 bases short, with 20 bases between. Germline loops: CDR1 SNHLY, CDR2 FYNNEI. The CDR3: CASSTRPGTMSSYNEQFF. The CDR3 DNA reads as TGTGCCAGCAGTACGAGACCCGGGACAATGAGCTCCTACAATGAGCAGTTCTTC.

This rearrangement joins TRBV9 to TRBJ1-5; 7 nucleotides align to TRBD1. The CDR3 sequence is 15 residues long. Germline CDR1 SGDLS, CDR2 YYNGEE. J gave up 3 bases and V 1 base, and 4 bases lay outside the gene matches. The CDR3 sequence is CASSVSGTANQPQHF. In DNA form, the CDR3 reads TGTGCCAGCAGCGTATCCGGGACAGCCAATCAGCCCCAGCATTTT. Together with reference TRBV9 and TRBJ1-5, the CDR3 gives the full variable domain: DSGVTQTPKHLITATGQRVTLRCSPRSGDLSVYWYQQSLDQGLQFLIQYYNGEERAKGNILERFSAQQFPDLHSELNLSSLELGDSALYFCASSVSGTANQPQHFGDGTRLSIL.

The chain has TRBV5-5 and TRBJ2-7; D is unclear. Per germline, CDR1 SGHKS and CDR2 YYEKEE (reference sequence). Deletions cut 4 bases from V and 0 bases from J, with 14 bases between. The CDR3 is made up of 15 amino acids. This CDR3 reads CASSLRMVSSYEQYF. The DNA of the CDR3 is TGTGCCAGCAGCCTTCGGATGGTCAGCTCCTACGAGCAGTACTTC. Combining the CDR3 with reference TRBV5-5 and TRBJ2-7 gives the whole variable domain DAGVTQSPTHLIKTRGQQVTLRCSPISGHKSVSWYQQVLGQGPQFIFQYYEKEERGRGNFPDRFSARQFPNYSSELNVNALLLGDSALYLCASSLRMVSSYEQYFGPGTRLTVT.

The chain employs TRBV7-9 and TRBJ2-7; 7 nucleotides agree with TRBD1. Looked up from germline, CDR1 is SEHNR and CDR2 is FQNEAQ (reference sequence). CDR3 size: 15 residues. J was trimmed by 3 bases and V by 5 bases; bases with no gene match: 10. CDR3: CASSQGQQVHYEQYF. In DNA form, the CDR3 reads TGTGCCAGCAGCCAGGGACAGCAAGTTCACTACGAGCAGTACTTC.

The rearrangement links TRBV5-1 to TRBJ2-1; TRBD1 aligns across 7 bases. CDR1 is SGHRS and CDR2 is YFSETQ in the germline V gene. There are 15 residues in the CDR3. V gave up 4 bases and J gave up 8 bases; unmatched junction bases: 12. The CDR3, as DNA: TGCGCCAGCAGCCAGGACAGGCCCCATAGGGATGAGCAGTTCTTC. Amino acid sequence: CASSQDRPHRDEQFF.

This chain connects TRBV5-1 to TRBJ2-7; 11 bases are shared with TRBD2. J was trimmed by 5 bases and V by 4 bases; bases with no gene match: 11. Per germline, CDR1 SGHRS and CDR2 YFSETQ. This CDR3 is 16 amino acids long. In DNA, the CDR3 is TGCGCCAGCAGCCTACTAGCGGGGGCCCCCTCGGACGAGCAGTACTTC. As protein: CASSLLAGAPSDEQYF.

The CDR3 reads CASSTWTGGMGETQYF. Here the CDR3 DNA reads TGTGCCAGCAGCACCTGGACAGGGGGTATGGGAGAGACCCAGTACTTC. This chain uses TRBV9 with TRBJ2-5, with TRBD1 matching 10 bases. There are 16 residues in the CDR3. Unmatched junction bases numbered 10, after V lost 4 bases and J lost 4 bases. The germline V gene encodes CDR1 SGDLS and CDR2 YYNGEE.

This clonotype has just a few counts. This chain joins TRBV7-9 and TRBJ2-2; 8 bases agree with TRBD1. Per germline, CDR1 SEHNR and CDR2 FQNEAQ (reference sequence). CDR3 length equals 16 residues. V lost 4 bases to trimming and J lost 3 bases; unmatched junction nucleotides: 7. CDR3 sequence: CASSSLGQGDTGELFF. The CDR3 DNA follows: TGTGCCAGCAGCTCCCTCGGACAGGGAGACACCGGGGAGCTGTTTTTT.

This clonotype was recorded a few times. This sequence joins TRBV12-3 or TRBV12-4 and TRBJ2-5; perhaps D is TRBD1 or TRBD2 (7 bases each). The closer fit of TRBJ2-7 to the DNA end suggests the J call may be wrong. The CDR3 covers 14 residues. CDR3 sequence: CASSPGGVTYEQYF. CDR3 DNA: TGTGCCAGCAGTCCAGGGGGGGTTACCTACGAGCAGTACTTC.

This sequence joins TRBV9 and TRBJ2-5, with unresolved D. Deletions cut 2 bases from V and 2 bases from J, with 7 bases between. CDR3 length: 13 amino acids. CDR1 and CDR2 from the germline V gene are SGDLS and YYNGEE. DNA of the CDR3: TGTGCCAGCAGCGTGGGTCTTCAAGAGACCCAGTACTTC. Its protein is CASSVGLQETQYF.

The chain employs TRBV18 and TRBJ1-1; D ambiguous. Trimming cost V 1 base and J 11 bases, with 8 bases left between them. The CDR3 runs to 11 residues. Germline CDR1 and CDR2: KGHSH and LQKENI. CDR3 loop: CASSPRQGAFF. Written as DNA, the CDR3 is TGTGCCAGCTCACCACGCCAAGGGGCTTTCTTT.

The V gene is TRBV5-1, the J gene TRBJ2-3; 8 positions agree with TRBD1. Germline V gene data show CDR1 as SGHRS and CDR2 as YFSETQ. The CDR3 contains 16 residues. Trimming cost V 0 bases and J 0 bases; bases outside gene matches: 3. CDR3 DNA: TGCGCCAGCAGCTTGGCGGACAGGGCTAGCACAGATACGCAGTATTTT. Translating gives CASSLADRASTDTQYF.

J is TRBJ2-7 and V is TRBV5-5; TRBD1 matches at 10 bases. The junction had 10 bases not matched to a gene; V was cut back by 4 bases and J by 6 bases. Germline CDR1 SGHKS, CDR2 YYEKEE (reference sequence). This CDR3 has 15 residues. CDR3 in DNA: TGTGCCAGCAGCCGTCCGGGACAGGGGTCTCGCGAGCAGTACTTC. Its translation: CASSRPGQGSREQYF.

The rearrangement uses TRBV2 and TRBJ2-5; weak D call: TRBD2 (6 bases). The J call may not be correct, given that the DNA end is closer to TRBJ2-7. There are 16 residues in the CDR3. Germline CDR1 is SNHLY and CDR2 is FYNNEI. The CDR3 reads CASRPAFDGAGYEQYF. The CDR3 nucleotides read TGTGCCAGCAGGCCCGCCTTTGACGGAGCGGGCTACGAGCAGTACTTC.

V gene TRBV15 combines with J gene TRBJ2-5; no definite D call. Trimming pared 2 bases from V and 0 bases from J, leaving 4 bases between. The CDR3 spans 13 residues. Germline V gives CDR1 LNHNV, CDR2 YYDKDF (reference sequence). CDR3 bases: TGTGCCACCAGCAGACAGGACCAAGAGACCCAGTACTTC. It codes for CATSRQDQETQYF. The whole variable domain, remainder taken from reference TRBV15 and TRBJ2-5, is DAMVIQNPRYQVTQFGKPVTLSCSQTLNHNVMYWYQQKSSQAPKLLFHYYDKDFNNEADTPDNFQSRRPNTSFCFLDIRSPGLGDTAMYLCATSRQDQETQYFGPGTRLLVL.

This chain joins TRBV6-2 or TRBV6-3 and TRBJ2-4; tentatively, D is TRBD1 or TRBD2 (5 bases each). Germline V CDR1 and CDR2: MNHEY, SVGEGT. The CDR3 totals 15 residues. Trimming stripped 6 bases from V and 1 base from J, with 13 bases between. The CDR3 coding sequence is TGTGCCAGCAGCCTCCGGGGACGGGCCAAAAACATTCAGTACTTC. Translation gives CASSLRGRAKNIQYF.

The chain employs TRBV7-6 and TRBJ2-1; TRBD2 aligns across 10 bases. CDR3 size: 17 residues. CDR1 and CDR2 (germline): SGHVS, FNYEAQ. Losses at the gene ends were 1 base for V and 7 bases for J; bases not matched to a gene: 10. CDR3 in amino acids: CASSLDHPSGSSNEQFF. CDR3 in DNA: TGTGCCAGCAGCTTAGATCACCCTAGCGGGAGTAGTAATGAGCAGTTCTTC.